Listed below are T cell receptor beta chains from one sample, sequenced in a study of response to subunit inactivated influenza vaccine. TCRdb passed the RT-PCR reads through MiXCR, listing each CDR3 protein once. The repertoire has some 570,000 distinct CDR3 sequences, about 11% of them found once; the top ten carry about 11%. A further study also used this sample, focusing on T cells expressing NK-cell markers.

Sample: PBMCs from blood, taken on the day of vaccination. The receptor set was obtained from a man aged 50-60 years who received an inactivated influenza vaccine. The CDR3 runs from the conserved cysteine through the conserved F or W. The order of the fields is CDR3 length, J gene, clone size, D gene, V gene, CDR3 DNA, CDR3 protein. A D gene is named only where the DNA matches it firmly. Clone size is shown for a subset of rows, as once, few, many or a class of expanded clone.

>18|TRBJ2-7|many|TRBD2|TRBV4-2
TGTGCCAGCAGCCCCACCCGAGGAGCGGGAGGGCCTCTGAACGAGCAGTACTTC
CASSPTRGAGGPLNEQYF
>14|TRBJ2-3|few|.|TRBV6-1
TGTGCCAGCAGCCCGGGGGGCCCTCCGGATACGCAGTATTTT
CASSPGGPPDTQYF
>17|TRBJ2-7|.|TRBD1|TRBV27
TGTGCCAGCAGTCCGGATTTGATTCGGGACAGGGCCTACGAGCAGTACTTC
CASSPDLIRDRAYEQYF
>15|TRBJ1-3|.|.|TRBV20-1
TGCAGTGCTAGAGATACTCGGGTTAGTGGAAACACCATATATTTT
CSARDTRVSGNTIYF
>15|TRBJ2-5|many|TRBD2|TRBV5-6
TGTGCCAGCAGCTTGGGACTAGCGGGTTTGGAGACCCAGTACTTC
CASSLGLAGLETQYF
>15|TRBJ2-1|many|.|TRBV9
TGTGCCAGCAGCGTAGGGGCGGAAGCCTACAATGAGCAGTTCTTC
CASSVGAEAYNEQFF
>15|TRBJ2-7|few|TRBD1|TRBV20-1
TGCAGTGCTAGAGCCCCGGGACAGTGGGCATACGAGCAGTACTTC
CSARAPGQWAYEQYF
>15|TRBJ1-1|.|.|TRBV6-1
TGTGCCAGTCATTCCATCGGGGGGGCAGGTAGTGAAGCTTTCTTT
CASHSIGGAGSEAFF
>17|TRBJ2-5|.|.|TRBV12-3/TRBV12-4
TGTACCTTCAGTTTAGCGCGAGGCGGGAAGTACCAAGAGACCCAGTACTTC
CTFSLARGGKYQETQYF
>14|TRBJ2-7|.|.|TRBV21-1
TGTGCCAGCAGCACGGGGGGCGAATCCTACGAGCAGTACTTC
CASSTGGESYEQYF
>16|TRBJ2-2|few|.|TRBV4-3
TGCGCCAGCAGCCCGGCGACGGGGACGAACACCGGGGAGCTGTTTTTT
CASSPATGTNTGELFF
>15|TRBJ2-7|few|TRBD1|TRBV3-1
TGTGCCAGCAGATTAGGCGGGACAGGGGTCTACGAGCAGTACTTC
CASRLGGTGVYEQYF
>11|TRBJ2-7|many|.|TRBV28
TGTGCCAGCAGTTTAAGGGACGAGCAGTACTTC
CASSLRDEQYF
>17|TRBJ2-1|few|TRBD2|TRBV12-5
TGTGCTAGTGGTTTGGTTTTGGGGACTAGCGTATACAATGAGCAGTTCTTC
CASGLVLGTSVYNEQFF
>12|TRBJ1-5|many|.|TRBV5-6
TGTGCCAGCAGCTTGGGGGAACAGCCCCAGCATTTT
CASSLGEQPQHF
>16|TRBJ2-7|few|.|TRBV6-5
TGTGCCAGCAGTTACTCGATAGGGACATCCTCCTACGAGCAGTACTTC
CASSYSIGTSSYEQYF
>15|TRBJ2-3|.|TRBD2|TRBV29-1
TGCAGCGTTGAAGATCCTAGCGGAGTAAAAGTTACGCAGTATTTT
CSVEDPSGVKVTQYF